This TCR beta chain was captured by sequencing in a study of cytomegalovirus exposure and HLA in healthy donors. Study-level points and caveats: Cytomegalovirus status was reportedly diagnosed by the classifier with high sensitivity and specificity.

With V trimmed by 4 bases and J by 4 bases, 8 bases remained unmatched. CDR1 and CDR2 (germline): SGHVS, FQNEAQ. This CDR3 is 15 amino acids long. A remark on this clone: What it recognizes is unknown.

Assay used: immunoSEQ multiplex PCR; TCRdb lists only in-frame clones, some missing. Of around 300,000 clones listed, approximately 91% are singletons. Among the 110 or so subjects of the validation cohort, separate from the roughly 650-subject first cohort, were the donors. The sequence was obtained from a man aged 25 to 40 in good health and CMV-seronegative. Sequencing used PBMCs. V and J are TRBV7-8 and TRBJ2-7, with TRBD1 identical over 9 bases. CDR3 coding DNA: TGTGCCAGCAGCTCATTCGGGACAGGGCGTTACGAGCAGTACTTC. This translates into CASSSFGTGRYEQYF. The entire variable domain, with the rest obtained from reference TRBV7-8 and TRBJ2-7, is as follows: GAGVSQSPRYKVAKRGQDVALRCDPISGHVSLFWYQQALGQGPEFLTYFQNEAQLDKSGLPSDRFFAERPEGSVSTLKIQRTQQEDSAVYLCASSSFGTGRYEQYFGPGTRLTVT.